These 28 T cell receptor beta chains share one sample of origin, sequenced in a study of cytomegalovirus exposure and HLA in healthy donors. Profiled with immunoSEQ multiplex PCR; TCRdb holds only in-frame clones, not every one. Among more than 250,000 clones listed, around 86% were seen once. Sequenced material: PBMCs. These receptors originate from a woman aged 18-29 years in good health and CMV-seronegative.

Written as DNA, the CDR3 is TGCGCCAGCAGCTTGGGCCTAGCGGGACTGTATGAGCAGTTCTTC. This gives the protein CASSLGLAGLYEQFF. J is TRBJ2-1 and V is TRBV5-1; 9 bases align to TRBD2. V lost 0 bases to trimming and J lost 8 bases; unmatched junction nucleotides: 6. Germline CDR1 SGHRS, CDR2 YFSETQ. The CDR3 loop spans 15 amino acids.

CDR3 DNA: TGCGCCAGCAGCCAAGATACCGGGACACTCTACGAGCAGTACTTC. The encoded protein is CASSQDTGTLYEQYF. This chain connects TRBV4-1 to TRBJ2-7, with a tentative D call TRBD1 (6 bases). Germline CDR1 MGHRA, CDR2 YSYEKL. The ends were cut back, 0 bases at V and 3 bases at J, with 12 bases in the middle. This CDR3 spans 15 amino acids.

This chain connects TRBV28 to TRBJ2-7; D not certain. The CDR3 runs 15 residues. Germline V lookup: CDR1 MDHEN, CDR2 SYDVKM. V was shortened by 5 bases and J by 3 bases, with 17 bases between the two germline ends. The CDR3 nucleotides are TGTGCCAGCAGTGTCGGTTTTAGCATAAACTACGAGCAGTACTTC. Translating gives CASSVGFSINYEQYF.

J is TRBJ2-3 and V is TRBV9; the D gene is possibly TRBD2 (7 bases). Trimming left V 3 bases short and J 4 bases short, with 33 bases between. Germline loops: CDR1 SGDLS, CDR2 YYNGEE. The CDR3 length is 21 residues. CDR3 in DNA: TGTGCCAGCAGCGCAGTAGGTGTTTTCGGGGGGCTTAATTTTCTAGCAGATACGCAGTATTTT. It translates to CASSAVGVFGGLNFLADTQYF.

The sample holds a few counts of this clone. The genes are TRBV27 and TRBJ2-7; possibly TRBD1 for D (5 bases). V gave up 6 bases and J gave up 6 bases, with 9 bases separating them. This CDR3 spans 11 amino acids. In germline, CDR1 is MNHEY, CDR2 SMNVEV (reference sequence). CDR3 coding DNA: TGTGCCAGCAGGGGGCAGGCCGAGCAGTACTTC. The encoded protein is CASRGQAEQYF.

The chain combines TRBV7-9 with TRBJ2-1, with a weak D call TRBD2 (6 bases). CDR3 length: 18 amino acids. The V and J ends lost 0 bases and 8 bases respectively, with 23 bases between them. The germline V gene encodes CDR1 SEHNR and CDR2 FQNEAQ (reference sequence). CDR3 nucleotide sequence: TGTGCCAGCAGCTTAGCGACGTCCGGGACCTCAGGAGGGGATGAGCAGTTCTTC. This encodes CASSLATSGTSGGDEQFF.

The chain couples TRBV5-1 to TRBJ1-3; 8 bases agree with TRBD1. This CDR3 is 17 amino acids long. From germline, CDR1 is SGHRS and CDR2 YFSETQ. Trimming at V came to 0 bases and at J to 3 bases, leaving 8 bases not matched to a gene. CDR3: CASSLGRQGNLGNTIYF. CDR3 nucleotide sequence: TGCGCCAGCAGCTTGGGGCGACAGGGGAATCTTGGAAACACCATATATTTT.

Note on this clone: Compared with germline, one end of the junction differs, possibly owing to a read error. The chain links TRBV2 to TRBJ2-5; D possibly corresponds to TRBD2 (6 bases). CDR3 length: 12 residues. The germline gives CDR1 SNHLY, CDR2 FYNNEI. The CDR3 region has the DNA TGTGCCAGCAGTTTCGGGGGAGAGGCCCAGTACTTC. Its translation: CASSFGGEAQYF.

This clone has more than one count but fewer than ten. The J gene is TRBJ2-7, the V gene TRBV7-8, with D uncertain. Trimming cost V 1 base and J 3 bases, with 7 bases left between them. CDR1 is SGHVS, CDR2 FQNEAQ, per germline. The CDR3 consists of 13 residues. DNA of the CDR3: TGTGCCAGCAGCTTAGTGGAGTACTACGAGCAGTACTTC. This encodes CASSLVEYYEQYF.

This rearrangement joins TRBV6-6 to TRBJ1-5; D gene ambiguous. Germline V gene sequence: CDR1 MNHNY, CDR2 SVGAGI (reference sequence). This CDR3 contains 14 residues. The ends were cut back, 0 bases at V and 7 bases at J, with 10 bases in the middle. CDR3 residues: CASSYSGGSQPQHF. CDR3 nucleotide sequence: TGTGCCAGCAGTTACTCGGGAGGGTCCCAGCCCCAGCATTTT.

The rearrangement links TRBV5-4 to TRBJ2-7, with 8 bases matching TRBD1. Germline V gene sequence: CDR1 SGHNT, CDR2 YYREEE (reference sequence). There are 14 residues in the CDR3. Unmatched junction bases numbered 8, after V lost 2 bases and J lost 7 bases. The chain's CDR3 is CASSFRDRKGEQYF. The CDR3 region has the DNA TGTGCCAGCAGCTTTAGGGACAGGAAAGGGGAGCAGTACTTC.

V usage is TRBV4-2 and J usage is TRBJ2-1, with D possibly TRBD2 on 5 matching bases. The ends were cut back, 0 bases at V and 16 bases at J, with 16 bases in the middle. Germline V lookup: CDR1 LGHNA, CDR2 YNFKEQ. This CDR3 region has 13 residues. The CDR3 sequence: CASSQEVRDYPFF. The CDR3 nucleotides are TGTGCCAGCAGCCAAGAGGTACGAGACTACCCCTTCTTC.

The rearrangement joins TRBV9 to TRBJ2-7; perhaps TRBD2 as D (6 bases). Germline V gene sequence: CDR1 SGDLS, CDR2 YYNGEE. With 3 bases removed from V and 7 bases from J, the gap between germline ends came to 17 bases. This CDR3 region has 14 residues. The DNA for the CDR3 is TGTGCCAGCAGCGCCCCCGGCGGGACCGGGGAGCAGTACTTC. This codes for CASSAPGGTGEQYF.

The chain uses TRBV28 and TRBJ2-2; D unresolved. The CDR3 extends over 16 amino acids. V was pared by 6 bases and J by 1 base, with 15 bases between. Germline V gene lookup returns CDR1 MDHEN and CDR2 SYDVKM. The CDR3 region is CASSIHPGGNTGELFF. Written as DNA, the CDR3 is TGTGCCAGCAGCATCCACCCCGGCGGGAACACCGGGGAGCTGTTTTTT.

The gene calls are TRBV2 and TRBJ1-1; no clear D. The CDR3 is 13 amino acids. Per germline, CDR1 SNHLY and CDR2 FYNNEI. V was cut by 4 bases and J by 0 bases, with 6 bases left in between. CDR3 sequence: CASSAEVNTEAFF. CDR3 coding DNA: TGTGCCAGCAGTGCGGAGGTGAACACTGAAGCTTTCTTT.

The chain uses TRBV6-5 and TRBJ2-7, with TRBD1 as a possible D gene (5 bases). Germline V gene sequence: CDR1 MNHEY, CDR2 SVGAGI. The length of the CDR3 is 16 residues. With 0 bases removed from V and 4 bases from J, the gap between germline ends came to 16 bases. The CDR3, as DNA: TGTGCCAGCAGTTACTCCCAGTCGGCAGGGTTTTACGAGCAGTACTTC. The encoded protein is CASSYSQSAGFYEQYF.

This chain uses TRBV2 with TRBJ2-7; 12 bases line up with TRBD1. J was trimmed by 4 bases and V by 2 bases; bases with no gene match: 9. The germline V gene has CDR1 SNHLY and CDR2 FYNNEI. There are 17 residues in the CDR3. CDR3 in amino acids: CASSESLTGQGAYEQYF. For the CDR3, the DNA is TGTGCCAGCAGTGAAAGCCTTACGGGACAGGGGGCTTACGAGCAGTACTTC.

The chain combines TRBV4-2 with TRBJ2-7; 7 bases are a match to TRBD1. Germline CDR1 is LGHNA and CDR2 is YNFKEQ. This CDR3 contains 18 residues. Unmatched junction bases numbered 11, after V lost 0 bases and J lost 0 bases. CDR3 DNA: TGTGCCAGCAGCCAAGATTCGTCGACAGGGAAAAGCTCCTACGAGCAGTACTTC. Translated, it gives CASSQDSSTGKSSYEQYF.

This clone was seen only a few times. The chain recombines TRBV29-1 with TRBJ1-2, with 10 positions matching TRBD1. The trim removed 4 bases at V and 8 bases at J, leaving 4 bases unmatched. The CDR3 extends over 12 amino acids. Germline values: CDR1 SQVTM, CDR2 ANQGSEA. In nucleotides, the CDR3 is TGCAGCGTTGGACAGGGGGCGCAGGGCTACACCTTC. This encodes CSVGQGAQGYTF.

The chain has TRBV2 and TRBJ1-5; 9 bases line up with TRBD1. CDR3 length: 14 residues. Germline CDR1 and CDR2: SNHLY and FYNNEI. Trimming cost V 7 bases and J 2 bases; bases outside gene matches: 3. CDR3 loop: CASTRTGGNQPQHF. CDR3 DNA: TGTGCCAGCACTCGGACAGGGGGCAATCAGCCCCAGCATTTT.

The chain carries TRBV2 and TRBJ1-5, with 9 bases fitting TRBD1. Germline V gene sequence: CDR1 SNHLY, CDR2 FYNNEI. With V trimmed by 7 bases and J by 6 bases, 7 bases remained unmatched. This CDR3 is 14 amino acids long. CDR3 loop: CASTGQGVSQPQHF. The CDR3 DNA follows: TGTGCCAGCACGGGACAGGGAGTTAGTCAGCCCCAGCATTTT.

The V and J genes are TRBV19 and TRBJ2-6, with D possibly being TRBD1 (5 bases). The V gene's germline CDR1 is LNHDA and CDR2 SQIVND (reference sequence). This CDR3 is 19 amino acids long. Between the trimmed V and J ends, which lost 4 bases and 0 bases, there was a span of 19 bases. The CDR3 region has the DNA TGTGCCAGTAGTACCATGACAGTTAACTCAAACTCTGGGGCCAACGTCCTGACTTTC. As protein: CASSTMTVNSNSGANVLTF.

This rearrangement joins TRBV5-1 to TRBJ1-2; 10 bases are shared with TRBD1. The trim removed 7 bases at V and 3 bases at J, leaving 6 bases unmatched. Germline CDR1 SGHRS, CDR2 YFSETQ. The CDR3 is made up of 14 amino acids. The CDR3: CASQTGGRDYGYTF. The CDR3 nucleotides read TGCGCCAGCCAGACAGGGGGCCGGGACTATGGCTACACCTTC.

This clone has just one count. The chain uses TRBV6-5 and TRBJ2-2; 12 bases align to TRBD2. Germline V gives CDR1 MNHEY, CDR2 SVGAGI. The CDR3 covers 15 residues. The ends lost 7 bases at V and 5 bases at J; junction bases unmatched: 5. In DNA, the CDR3 is TGTGCCAGCATGCCGACTAGCGGGAGAACCGGGGAGCTGTTTTTT. Its protein is CASMPTSGRTGELFF.

The table lists this clone with a count of one. The chain carries TRBV4-2 and TRBJ2-5; TRBD2 matches 8 bases. The V segment lost 0 bases and the J segment 9 bases; nucleotides outside the gene matches: 15. Germline-derived CDR1 and CDR2 are LGHNA and YNFKEQ. The CDR3 length is 17 residues. This CDR3 reads CASSQEGPLAAQGAQYF. The CDR3 DNA reads as TGTGCCAGCAGCCAAGAGGGTCCACTAGCGGCCCAAGGGGCCCAGTACTTC.

The V call is TRBV11-1, the J call TRBJ1-5; TRBD1 aligns across 7 bases. The CDR3 has 19 residues. Germline assignment: CDR1 SGHAT and CDR2 FQDESV (reference sequence). The V and J ends lost 7 bases and 0 bases, in that order; junction bases with no gene match: 18. As DNA, the CDR3 is TGTGCCAGCACACCCCTCGGGGACAGCAAGCCCTATAGCAATCAGCCCCAGCATTTT. Translation gives CASTPLGDSKPYSNQPQHF. Using reference TRBV11-1 and TRBJ1-5 for the parts outside the CDR3, the full variable domain is EAEVAQSPRYKITEKSQAVAFWCDPISGHATLYWYRQILGQGPELLVQFQDESVVDDSQLPKDRFSAERLKGVDSTLKIQPAELGDSAMYLCASTPLGDSKPYSNQPQHFGDGTRLSIL.

The chain uses TRBV7-3 and TRBJ2-2; the D is unclear. Germline V CDR1 and CDR2: SGHTA, FQGTGA. V gave up 5 bases and J gave up 6 bases, with 7 bases separating them. This CDR3 spans 12 amino acids. DNA for the CDR3: TGTGCCAGCAGCCCGGCGGCCGGGGAGCTGTTTTTT. Its protein is CASSPAAGELFF.

Written as DNA, the CDR3 is TGCGCCAGCAGCTTGATGAGGGACTACAATGAGCAGTTCTTC. The encoded protein is CASSLMRDYNEQFF. The rearrangement links TRBV5-1 to TRBJ2-1; possible D gene TRBD2, 5 bases. V dropped 1 base and J dropped 3 bases, with 8 bases sitting between them. The CDR3 has 14 amino acids. Germline CDR1 is SGHRS and CDR2 is YFSETQ.